Below, 3 T cell receptor beta chains from the same sample are listed, as sequenced in a study of Graves' ophthalmopathy and Graves' hyperthyroidism (dated by TCRdb to the late 2010s). The sequencer listed for this sample is Illumina HiSeq 2000. For repertoire sequencing, the TCR beta CDR3 regions were amplified from RNA transcripts. The first round was an RT-PCR using HTBI primers with the Qiagen OneStep RT-PCR kit, and this first round was followed by a second-round multiplex PCR, then size selection and purification. The public reads were quality trimmed at Q25 with fastp and then assembled into clones with MiXCR by TCRdb, keeping productive beta chains. A single entry per CDR3 protein holds the most common genes and DNA from its merged rows. The sample table holds about 660,000 distinct CDR3 sequences, of which just over 40% were seen once. Together, the top ten hold more than 2.5% of the sample.

Sequencing was carried out using peripheral blood. These receptors all stem from an adult man with Graves' ophthalmopathy.

This chain connects TRBV29-1 to TRBJ2-7; D is perhaps TRBD1 or TRBD2 (5 bases each). Germline lookup yields CDR1 SQVTM and CDR2 ANQGSEA. The CDR3 totals 9 residues. V shed 6 bases and J shed 8 bases, with 8 bases lying between them. CDR3 protein: CSVGTQQYF. The CDR3 nucleotides read TGCAGCGTGGGGACCCAGCAGTACTTC.

The CDR3 nucleotides read TGTGCCAGCAGTGAACAACCGGGACAGGGCACCGGGGAGCTGTTTTTT. It yields the protein CASSEQPGQGTGELFF. The chain employs TRBV25-1 and TRBJ2-2; 9 positions match TRBD1. J lost 4 bases, V lost 2 bases, and 5 bases had no gene match. The CDR3 spans 16 residues. Germline V gene lookup returns CDR1 MGHDK and CDR2 SYGVNS.

To note about this clonotype: The junction departs from germline at one end; a sequencing error may be responsible. This chain connects TRBV10-3 to TRBJ2-6; D not certain. Germline V gives CDR1 ENHRY, CDR2 SYGVKD. The CDR3 extends over 17 amino acids. CDR3 in amino acids: CAVSEMSGSTGANVLTF. CDR3 DNA sequence: TGTGCCGTCAGTGAGATGTCAGGATCTACTGGGGCCAACGTCCTGACTTTC.